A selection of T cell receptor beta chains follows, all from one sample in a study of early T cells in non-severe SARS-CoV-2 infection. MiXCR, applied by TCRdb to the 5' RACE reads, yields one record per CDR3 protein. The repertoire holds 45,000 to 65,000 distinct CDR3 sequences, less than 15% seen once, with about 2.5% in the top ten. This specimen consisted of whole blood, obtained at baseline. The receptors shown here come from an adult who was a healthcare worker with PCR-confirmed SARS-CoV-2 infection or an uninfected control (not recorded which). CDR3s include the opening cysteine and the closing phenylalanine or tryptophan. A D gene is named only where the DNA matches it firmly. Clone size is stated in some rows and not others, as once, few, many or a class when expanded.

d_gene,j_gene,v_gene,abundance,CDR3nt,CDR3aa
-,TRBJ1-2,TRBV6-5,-,TGTGCCAGCTACAGGCAGGGGTCGAAATTCTATGGCTACACCTTC,CASYRQGSKFYGYTF
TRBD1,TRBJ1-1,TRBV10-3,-,TGTGCCATCAGGACAGGGATCGCTGAAGCTTTCTTT,CAIRTGIAEAFF
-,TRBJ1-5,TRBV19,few,TGTGCCAGTAGTATAAGATCTTCGGGCAATCAGCCCCAGCATTTT,CASSIRSSGNQPQHF
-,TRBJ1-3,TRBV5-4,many,TGTGCCAGCAGCTCACAGGGAGCTGGAAACACCATATATTTT,CASSSQGAGNTIYF
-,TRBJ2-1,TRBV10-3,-,TGTGCCATCAGTGAGACGGGGGAGCAGTTCTTC,CAISETGEQFF
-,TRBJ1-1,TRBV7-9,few,TGTGCCAGCAGCTTAGCTGGACACATGAACACTGAAGCTTTCTTT,CASSLAGHMNTEAFF
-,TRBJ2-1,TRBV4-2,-,TGTGCCAGCAGCCAAGATATGACCGGGAGCTCCTACAATGAGCAGTTCTTC,CASSQDMTGSSYNEQFF
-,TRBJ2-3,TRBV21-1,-,TGTGCCAGCTACCGACAACCACCCACAGATACGCAGTATTTT,CASYRQPPTDTQYF
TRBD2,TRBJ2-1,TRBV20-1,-,TGCAGTGCTCCTAGCGGGGTGAGCTCCTACAATGAGCAGTTCTTC,CSAPSGVSSYNEQFF
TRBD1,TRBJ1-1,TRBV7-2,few,TGTGCCAGCAGCCAGACAGGGTATACTGAAGCTTTCTTT,CASSQTGYTEAFF
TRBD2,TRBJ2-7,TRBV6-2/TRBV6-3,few,TGTGCCAGCAGTCGTACTAGCGGTCCTAGGGAGTACTTC,CASSRTSGPREYF
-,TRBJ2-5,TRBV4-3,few,TGCGCCAGCAGCCAGAAGGTCGGGGGGACACCTGACCAAGAGACCCAGTACTTC,CASSQKVGGTPDQETQYF
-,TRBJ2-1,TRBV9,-,TGTGCCAGCAGGCCCTCGGGGGGCGGGAGAATCGCAAATGAGCAGTTCTTC,CASRPSGGGRIANEQFF
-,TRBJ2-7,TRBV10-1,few,TGCGCCAGCAGTCCGACAGTGAGTGAGAGCTCCTACGAGCAGTACTTC,CASSPTVSESSYEQYF
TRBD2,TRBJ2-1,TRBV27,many,TGTGCCAGCAGTACCGGTCGACTAGCGGGACCTAATGAGCAGTTCTTC,CASSTGRLAGPNEQFF
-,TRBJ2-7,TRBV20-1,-,TGCAGTGCTAGAGGTGACACCTACGAGCAGTACTTC,CSARGDTYEQYF
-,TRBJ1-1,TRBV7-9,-,TGTGCCAGCAGCTTCGCACAGCTGAACACTGAAGCTTTCTTT,CASSFAQLNTEAFF
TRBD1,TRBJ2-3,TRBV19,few,TGTGCCAGTAGTGCCCGACAGGGGTTAGGAACAGATACGCAGTATTTT,CASSARQGLGTDTQYF
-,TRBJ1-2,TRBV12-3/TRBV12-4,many,TGTGCCAGCAGAAAATCGACCGGGACACTAACATATGGCTACACCTTC,CASRKSTGTLTYGYTF
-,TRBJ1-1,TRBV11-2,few,TGTGCCAGCAGCTCGGGAAGGGGGACCAACACTGAAGCTTTCTTT,CASSSGRGTNTEAFF
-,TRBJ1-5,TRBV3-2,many,TGTGCCAGCAGCTCCCAGCGGGCGGGACAGGGATTCAATCAGCCCCAGCATTTT,CASSSQRAGQGFNQPQHF
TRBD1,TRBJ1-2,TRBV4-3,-,TGCGCCAGCAGCCTTTCGCTTCCGGACAGGGGTACTGGCTACACCTTC,CASSLSLPDRGTGYTF
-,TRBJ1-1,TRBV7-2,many,TGTGCCAGCAGCCCAAGGGCCTCCTACACTGAAGCTTTCTTT,CASSPRASYTEAFF